One sample yielded the 22 T cell receptor beta chains listed below, sequenced in a study of beta chain features in type 1 diabetes. Findings and limits, study-wide: TCRB CDR3s from Type 1 diabetes patients were moderately but significantly shorter in all four CD4+ subsets.

These TCRs' antigens remain unknown. Isolated RNA was reverse transcribed in full, so expressed TCRB transcripts were sequenced. Profiled with immunoSEQ multiplex PCR; TCRdb holds only in-frame clones, not every one. The sample has roughly 53,000 clones; roughly 41% are singletons. What was sequenced was Tregs from blood. These receptors all come from a man under 40 with type 1 diabetes.

This clone has more than one count but fewer than ten. J is TRBJ2-7 and V is TRBV4-2; TRBD2 aligns across 7 bases. CDR1 and CDR2 (germline): LGHNA, YNFKEQ. This CDR3 comprises 17 residues. J lost 3 bases, V lost 0 bases, and 11 bases had no gene match. CDR3 bases: TGTGCCAGCAGCCAAGATCTGACCGCGGGAGTTATCTACGAGCAGTACTTC. Translation: CASSQDLTAGVIYEQYF.

On this clone: One end of the junction varies from germline; a read error may be responsible. DNA for the CDR3: TGTGCCAGCAGCTATAGCGGGAGCTCCAACAATGAGCAGTTCTTC. Its protein product is CASSYSGSSNNEQFF. V is TRBV7-2 and J is TRBJ2-1; 9 bases line up with TRBD2. CDR1 and CDR2 from the germline V gene are SGHTA and FQGNSA. The CDR3 contains 15 residues.

The rearrangement links TRBV28 to TRBJ1-2; perhaps TRBD1 as D (6 bases). The germline V gene encodes CDR1 MDHEN and CDR2 SYDVKM. The CDR3 has 11 amino acids. V was pared by 8 bases and J by 6 bases, with 10 bases between. CDR3 region: CASSDRNGYTF. In DNA form, the CDR3 reads TGTGCCAGCTCCGACAGGAATGGCTACACCTTC.

This clone came up a few times. The chain uses TRBV6-1 and TRBJ2-3, with 9 bases matching TRBD2. Germline V gene sequence: CDR1 MNHNS, CDR2 SASEGT. J was trimmed by 2 bases and V by 8 bases; bases with no gene match: 8. This CDR3 comprises 15 residues. The CDR3, as DNA: TGTGCCAGCTCTAGGAGCGGGAGGTTCACAGATACGCAGTATTTT. It codes for CASSRSGRFTDTQYF.

This clone was observed a few times. The rearrangement joins TRBV14 to TRBJ1-1; possible D gene TRBD1, 5 bases. Germline assignment: CDR1 SGHDN and CDR2 FVKESK. The V gene lost 4 bases and the J gene lost 0 bases, with 12 bases spanning the gap. The CDR3 loop spans 15 amino acids. The CDR3 loop reads CASSPWGGMNTEAFF. The CDR3 DNA sequence: TGTGCCAGCAGCCCCTGGGGGGGAATGAACACTGAAGCTTTCTTT.

The chain employs TRBV5-1 and TRBJ2-5, with 8 bases identical to TRBD2. Germline assignment: CDR1 SGHRS and CDR2 YFSETQ. V trimming: 0 bases; J trimming: 0 bases; junction bases outside the gene matches: 1. The CDR3 has 15 residues. The CDR3 bases are TGCGCCAGCAGCTTGGGTAGCGGGGACCAAGAGACCCAGTACTTC. This encodes CASSLGSGDQETQYF.

The rearrangement links TRBV19 to TRBJ2-4; 9 nucleotides match TRBD1. CDR1 is LNHDA, CDR2 SQIVND, per germline (reference sequence). V was clipped by 3 bases and J by 6 bases; unmatched bases: 3. The CDR3 has 14 residues. CDR3 nucleotide sequence: TGTGCCAGTAGTATGGGGGACAGGGCAAACATTCAGTACTTC. As protein: CASSMGDRANIQYF.

V is TRBV5-4 and J is TRBJ2-5; 11 bases align to TRBD2. Germline CDR1 SGHNT, CDR2 YYREEE (reference sequence). After removal of 0 bases from V and 11 bases from J, the junction contained 9 bases not matched to a gene. This CDR3 region has 15 residues. The CDR3 bases are TGTGCCAGCAGCTTGGTGTATAGCGGGAGGGGAGAGCAGTACTTC. Its translation: CASSLVYSGRGEQYF.

The chain carries TRBV15 and TRBJ2-5, with 15 bases aligning to TRBD2. Unmatched junction bases numbered 4, after V lost 4 bases and J lost 4 bases. The CDR3 length is 16 residues. Germline values: CDR1 LNHNV, CDR2 YYDKDF (reference sequence). CDR3 coding DNA: TGTGCCACCAGCACCAGGACTAGCGGGAGGGGAGAGACCCAGTACTTC. This translates into CATSTRTSGRGETQYF.

The chain couples TRBV7-6 to TRBJ2-2; possible D gene TRBD2, 6 bases. V was cut by 5 bases and J by 0 bases, with 10 bases left in between. In germline, CDR1 is SGHVS, CDR2 FNYEAQ. The CDR3 is made up of 15 amino acids. CDR3 amino acids: CASSIGTANTGELFF. In DNA, the CDR3 is TGTGCCAGCAGCATCGGGACTGCGAACACCGGGGAGCTGTTTTTT.

There are a few counts of this clone. For the CDR3, the DNA is TGTGCCAGCAGCCGACTAGCGGCCTACAATGAGCAGTTCTTC. It is translated as CASSRLAAYNEQFF. This sequence joins TRBV6-5 and TRBJ2-1; 9 positions match TRBD2. CDR1 and CDR2 (germline): MNHEY, SVGAGI. Trimming took 6 bases from V and 2 from J; bases not matched to a gene: 2. The CDR3 spans 14 residues.

The chain has TRBV9 and TRBJ1-3; D is unclear. The germline gives CDR1 SGDLS, CDR2 YYNGEE. V was clipped by 4 bases and J by 0 bases, with 17 bases between them. CDR3 length: 17 residues. The CDR3 DNA reads as TGTGCCAGCAGCCCCCGCCATGGCCAATCCTCTGGAAACACCATATATTTT. This gives the protein CASSPRHGQSSGNTIYF.

J is TRBJ2-1 and V is TRBV5-1; D may be TRBD1 (5 bases). The V end was cut by 2 bases, the J end by 4 bases, with 7 bases between. This CDR3 contains 13 residues. From germline, CDR1 is SGHRS and CDR2 YFSETQ. CDR3 DNA sequence: TGCGCCAGCAGCTTTCCAGGGTACAATGAGCAGTTCTTC. Translation: CASSFPGYNEQFF. Complete variable domain (other parts from reference TRBV5-1 and TRBJ2-1): KAGVTQTPRYLIKTRGQQVTLSCSPISGHRSVSWYQQTPGQGLQFLFEYFSETQRNKGNFPGRFSGRQFSNSRSEMNVSTLELGDSALYLCASSFPGYNEQFFGPGTRLTVL.

The chain couples TRBV10-3 to TRBJ1-3, with TRBD1 matching over 7 bases. CDR3 length: 14 amino acids. J was trimmed by 2 bases and V by 6 bases; bases with no gene match: 4. Germline lookup yields CDR1 ENHRY and CDR2 SYGVKD. The DNA of the CDR3 is TGTGCCATCAGAGGACAGGTACCTGGAAACACCATATATTTT. Amino acid sequence: CAIRGQVPGNTIYF.

The J gene is TRBJ1-1, the V gene TRBV28; a weak D match, TRBD1 (5 bases). CDR1 and CDR2 from the germline V gene are MDHEN and SYDVKM. The CDR3 is 14 residues long. V gave up 6 bases and J gave up 1 base, with 12 bases separating them. Here the CDR3 reads CASSPTDKNTEAFF. The CDR3 nucleotides read TGTGCCAGCAGCCCGACAGATAAGAACACTGAAGCTTTCTTT.

The J gene is TRBJ2-2, the V gene TRBV27; tentatively, D is TRBD2 (6 bases). This CDR3 contains 16 residues. V was trimmed by 5 bases and J by 7 bases, leaving 20 bases between them. CDR1 and CDR2 (germline): MNHEY, SMNVEV (reference sequence). As DNA, the CDR3 is TGTGCCAGCAGTCCCTTCCGGCCTAGCGCCGGCGGGGAGCTGTTTTTT. Translated: CASSPFRPSAGGELFF.

The chain employs TRBV9 and TRBJ2-2; 7 nucleotides line up with TRBD1. The V gene's germline CDR1 is SGDLS and CDR2 YYNGEE. V was clipped by 2 bases and J by 4 bases; unmatched bases: 5. The CDR3 length is 15 residues. The CDR3 coding sequence is TGTGCCAGCAGCGTCAGACAGGGTGGCACCGGGGAGCTGTTTTTT. Encoded protein: CASSVRQGGTGELFF.

V usage is TRBV18 and J usage is TRBJ1-1; D is possibly TRBD1 (6 bases). Germline loops: CDR1 KGHSH, CDR2 LQKENI. The CDR3 has 16 amino acids. Trimming left V 0 bases short and J 1 base short, with 12 bases between. CDR3 residues: CASSPPLQGPNTEAFF. The CDR3 nucleotides read TGTGCCAGCTCACCACCTTTACAGGGACCGAACACTGAAGCTTTCTTT. Together with reference TRBV18 and TRBJ1-1, the CDR3 gives the full variable domain: NAGVMQNPRHLVRRRGQEARLRCSPMKGHSHVYWYRQLPEEGLKFMVYLQKENIIDESGMPKERFSAEFPKEGPSILRIQQVVRGDSAAYFCASSPPLQGPNTEAFFGQGTRLTVV.

The chain links TRBV7-2 to TRBJ2-1; weak D call: TRBD1 (6 bases). Germline lookup yields CDR1 SGHTA and CDR2 FQGNSA. The CDR3 length is 11 residues. V was trimmed by 5 bases and J by 10 bases, leaving 9 bases between them. This chain's CDR3 is CASSQGTEQFF. In DNA form, the CDR3 reads TGTGCCAGCAGCCAGGGGACAGAGCAGTTCTTC.

The J gene is TRBJ2-1, the V gene TRBV28, with no clear D. Germline CDR1 is MDHEN and CDR2 is SYDVKM. The CDR3 is made up of 11 amino acids. Trimming removed 7 bases from V and 5 bases from J, with 6 bases in between. The CDR3 region has the DNA TGTGCCAGCACAGGAAACAATGAGCAGTTCTTC. This codes for CASTGNNEQFF.

This clone was counted a few times. The chain uses TRBV18 and TRBJ2-1; the match to TRBD2 covers 11 bases. V was pared by 3 bases and J by 7 bases, with 5 bases of the junction left unmatched. Germline CDR1 is KGHSH and CDR2 is LQKENI. The CDR3 has 15 amino acids. The CDR3 reads CASSPTSGRSNEQFF. The CDR3 DNA follows: TGTGCCAGCTCACCCACTAGCGGGAGATCTAATGAGCAGTTCTTC.

This rearrangement joins TRBV12-5 to TRBJ1-1; TRBD1 might be the D (6 bases). V was shortened by 3 bases and J by 11 bases, with 13 bases between the two germline ends. Germline CDR1 reads LGHNT; CDR2 reads FRNRAP. The CDR3 spans 12 residues. The CDR3 loop is CASGLSGASAFF. The CDR3 DNA is TGTGCTAGTGGTTTATCAGGGGCTAGCGCTTTCTTT.